This TCR beta chain was identified in a study of blood T cells in healthy people across ages. Study-wide results and limits: A roughly linear age-dependent decrease characterized TCR beta diversity per million T cells. Investigators viewed diversity estimates from one million T cells as underestimates, the study reported. The unsorted PBMCs prevented any conclusive comparison of naive versus antigen-experienced cells.

Together with a sample-barcoded 5' primer, a J-beta primer mix was included in a second PCR lasting about 6 to 11 cycles. TCRdb reanalysed the 5' RACE reads using MiXCR and keeps one entry per CDR3 protein. This table holds hundreds of thousands of distinct CDR3 sequences, roughly 50% found once. Germline loops: CDR1 SNHLY, CDR2 FYNNEI. Trimming took 8 bases from V and 15 from J; bases not matched to a gene: 13. The CDR3 is 12 amino acids. A word on this clonotype: The antigen is undetermined.

Donor samples were obtained from healthy Caucasian individuals from Russia, aged roughly 6 to 90. The sample consisted of blood. The clonotype was recovered from a woman aged 55 to 70 in good health. The chain uses TRBV2 and TRBJ2-1; TRBD1 agrees at 7 bases. The CDR3 loop reads CASWGQTFPLFF. The CDR3 DNA is TGTGCCAGCTGGGGACAGACTTTCCCCTTGTTCTTC.